The 2 T cell receptor beta chains below all came from one sample that was sequenced in a study of blood T cell repertoires in COVID-19. Profiled with immunoSEQ multiplex PCR; TCRdb holds only in-frame clones, not every one. The table records over 250,000 clones, approximately 83% of them present only once. Sequenced sample: peripheral blood. The receptors were sampled from a woman between 45 and 65 years old who had recovered from COVID-19.

The chain has TRBV2 and TRBJ1-4; D may be TRBD1 (5 bases). Looked up from germline, CDR1 is SNHLY and CDR2 is FYNNEI. Trimming pared 9 bases from V and 6 bases from J, leaving 17 bases between. The CDR3 contains 14 residues. CDR3 DNA sequence: TGTGCCAGTTCCGACGGACATGGGGATGAAAAACTGTTTTTT. Amino acids: CASSDGHGDEKLFF.

The chain carries TRBV28 and TRBJ2-7; D is possibly TRBD2 (6 bases). The CDR3 has 15 residues. Germline CDR1 MDHEN, CDR2 SYDVKM. V lost 7 bases to trimming and J lost 3 bases, with 19 bases between them. The CDR3 region is CASTPGRQGFYEQYF. CDR3 DNA: TGTGCCAGCACCCCGGGGAGGCAGGGCTTCTACGAGCAGTACTTC.